This T cell receptor (beta chain) was found in a study of cytomegalovirus exposure and HLA in healthy donors. The germline CDR1 and CDR2 sequences are MNHEY and SMNVEV (reference sequence). V was cut by 2 bases and J by 5 bases, with 7 bases left in between. The CDR3 extends over 12 amino acids. Data came from immunoSEQ multiplex PCR; TCRdb stores just in-frame clones and leaves some out. The sample yields 55,000 to 80,000 clones, around 95% seen once. V usage is TRBV27 and J usage is TRBJ2-7; D uncertain. This clonotype was sampled from a man aged 18 to 30 in good health and CMV-seronegative. The sequencing input was PBMCs. The DNA for the CDR3 is TGTGCCAGCAGTTTACACAGCCACGAGCAGTACTTC. This codes for CASSLHSHEQYF.